Below, 10 T cell receptor beta chains from the same sample are listed, as sequenced in a study of blood T cell repertoires in COVID-19. Using immunoSEQ multiplex PCR, the repertoire was profiled, and TCRdb retains in-frame clones only, with some absent. Of 130,000 or so clones listed, more than 80% are singletons. Sequencing used peripheral blood. These receptor sequences come from a woman aged 60-75 years with acute or convalescent COVID-19.

In its sample, this clone was seen once. The chain uses TRBV29-1 and TRBJ1-2; D might be TRBD1 (5 bases). Trimming cost V 4 bases and J 8 bases, with 14 bases left between them. This CDR3 comprises 12 residues. The germline gives CDR1 SQVTM, CDR2 ANQGSEA. In DNA form, the CDR3 reads TGCAGCGTTGGGCAGGGCGGGAGCGGCTACACCTTC. Protein: CSVGQGGSGYTF.

The chain combines TRBV29-1 with TRBJ1-1, with a weak D call TRBD1 (6 bases). This CDR3 has 13 residues. CDR1 and CDR2 from the germline V gene are SQVTM and ANQGSEA. V was clipped by 7 bases and J by 4 bases, with 16 bases between them. CDR3 coding DNA: TGCAGCGCCCCATCACAGGGTCTCACTGAAGCTTTCTTT. This gives the protein CSAPSQGLTEAFF.

The chain is built from TRBV19 and TRBJ2-1; D is perhaps TRBD1 (6 bases). Germline V CDR1 and CDR2: LNHDA, SQIVND (reference sequence). This CDR3 has 14 residues. The V gene lost 5 bases and the J gene lost 8 bases, with 16 bases spanning the gap. This CDR3 is CASSFRGMRYEQFF. The CDR3 nucleotides are TGTGCCAGTAGTTTTAGGGGGATGAGGTATGAGCAGTTCTTC.

The chain employs TRBV19 and TRBJ2-1; TRBD1 matches at 7 bases. Germline CDR1 reads LNHDA; CDR2 reads SQIVND (reference sequence). The V segment lost 5 bases and the J segment 4 bases; nucleotides outside the gene matches: 8. CDR3 size: 15 residues. The CDR3 DNA is TGTGCCAGTAGTGCCCGGGACAGCTATTACAATGAGCAGTTCTTC. Residues: CASSARDSYYNEQFF.

The V and J genes are TRBV14 and TRBJ2-1; TRBD2 aligns across 9 bases. CDR1 is SGHDN and CDR2 is FVKESK in the germline V gene. V lost 3 bases to trimming and J lost 0 bases; unmatched junction nucleotides: 6. The CDR3 consists of 17 residues. CDR3 coding DNA: TGTGCCAGCAGCCAGAGAGCGGGGGGCGCCTCCTACAATGAGCAGTTCTTC. Its protein is CASSQRAGGASYNEQFF.

This clone was counted between two and nine times. This chain joins TRBV30 and TRBJ1-2; the D is unclear. Germline V gene data show CDR1 as GTSNPN and CDR2 as SVGIG (reference sequence). Trimming took off 4 bases at V and 8 bases at J, with 20 bases between the two ends. The CDR3 sequence is 14 residues long. CDR3 protein: CAWTARPRIGGYTF. The CDR3 region has the DNA TGTGCCTGGACAGCTCGACCGCGCATCGGGGGCTACACCTTC. Using reference TRBV30 and TRBJ1-2 for the parts outside the CDR3, the full variable domain is SQTIHQWPATLVQPVGSPLSLECTVEGTSNPNLYWYRQAAGRGLQLLFYSVGIGQISSEVPQNLSASRPQDRQFILSSKKLLLSDSGFYLCAWTARPRIGGYTFGSGTRLTVV.

Only one count was recorded for this clone. The chain links TRBV19 to TRBJ2-3; D possibly corresponds to TRBD2 (6 bases). V was cut by 9 bases and J by 4 bases, with 11 bases left in between. This CDR3 region has 12 residues. Germline V gene data show CDR1 as LNHDA and CDR2 as SQIVND (reference sequence). The DNA for the CDR3 is TGTGCCAGGTCCGCGGGGCCAGATACGCAGTATTTT. This codes for CARSAGPDTQYF.

The chain recombines TRBV2 with TRBJ2-7; weak D call: TRBD1 (7 bases). The CDR3 loop spans 12 amino acids. The ends were cut back, 8 bases at V and 2 bases at J, with 10 bases in the middle. CDR1 and CDR2 from the germline V gene are SNHLY and FYNNEI. The CDR3 here is CASGGTAYEQYF. The DNA for the CDR3 is TGTGCCAGCGGGGGGACAGCCTACGAGCAGTACTTC.

The chain employs TRBV5-5 and TRBJ2-7; TRBD1 matches 8 bases. The CDR3 runs to 15 residues. J gave up 5 bases and V 0 bases, and 7 bases lay outside the gene matches. The V gene's germline CDR1 is SGHKS and CDR2 YYEKEE (reference sequence). The CDR3 sequence is CASSLVDRGVHEQYF. For the CDR3, the DNA is TGTGCCAGCAGCTTGGTCGACAGGGGTGTCCACGAGCAGTACTTC.

The chain is built from TRBV19 and TRBJ1-5, with 8 bases identical to TRBD1. The germline CDR1 and CDR2 sequences are LNHDA and SQIVND (reference sequence). After removal of 4 bases from V and 2 bases from J, the junction contained 1 base not matched to a gene. CDR3 length: 14 amino acids. The CDR3 spells CASSRTGRNQPQHF. As DNA, the CDR3 is TGTGCCAGTAGTAGGACAGGGCGCAATCAGCCCCAGCATTTT.